This is a list of T cell receptor beta chains from one sample in a study of identical twins. TCRdb reanalysed the 5' RACE reads using MiXCR and keeps one entry per CDR3 protein. Among about 460,000 distinct CDR3 sequences listed, approximately 14% were seen once. This sample also belongs to another study, concerning yellow fever vaccine responses in identical twins.

The source material was CD4+ T cells sorted from blood. The receptors were gathered from a woman younger than 30 in good health. The CDR3 runs from the conserved cysteine through the conserved F or W. The D gene is left open where the match is weak. Clone size is shown for a subset of rows, as once, few, many or a class of expanded clone.

d_call: .
j_call: TRBJ2-7
clone_size: .
v_call: TRBV28
cdr3_nt: TGTGCCAGCAGCACTCGGGCCCGGGACACGTACTTC
cdr3_aa: CASSTRARDTYF

d_call: TRBD2
j_call: TRBJ2-7
clone_size: .
v_call: TRBV28
cdr3_nt: TGTGCCAGCAGTTCACCCAACCGCCCTAGCGGGAGGAGGAACGAGCAGTACTTC
cdr3_aa: CASSSPNRPSGRRNEQYF

d_call: .
j_call: TRBJ2-2
clone_size: .
v_call: TRBV7-7
cdr3_nt: TGTGCTAGCAGGGCTAGGACGAGGGAAAGTTATCTCACCGGGGAGCTGTTTTTT
cdr3_aa: CASRARTRESYLTGELFF

d_call: .
j_call: TRBJ2-6
clone_size: .
v_call: TRBV6-4
cdr3_nt: TGTGCCAGCAGACAGAACTCTGGGGCCAACGTCCTGACTTTC
cdr3_aa: CASRQNSGANVLTF

d_call: TRBD1
j_call: TRBJ1-3
clone_size: .
v_call: TRBV12-3/TRBV12-4
cdr3_nt: TGTGCCAGCAGTAGGGGGACAGGGAACCTTGGAAACACCATATATTTT
cdr3_aa: CASSRGTGNLGNTIYF

d_call: .
j_call: TRBJ2-7
clone_size: few
v_call: TRBV5-6
cdr3_nt: TGTGCCAGCAGCCTAGATCAGACTAGTTCCTACGAGCAGTACTTC
cdr3_aa: CASSLDQTSSYEQYF

d_call: .
j_call: TRBJ2-7
clone_size: few
v_call: TRBV12-3/TRBV12-4
cdr3_nt: TGTGCCAGCAGTCCTCCCGTGGGTAGCTCCTACGAGCAGTACTTC
cdr3_aa: CASSPPVGSSYEQYF

d_call: .
j_call: TRBJ2-7
clone_size: .
v_call: TRBV6-1
cdr3_nt: TGTGCCAGCAGTAATCAGGCATCGACCTACGAGCAGTACTTC
cdr3_aa: CASSNQASTYEQYF

d_call: .
j_call: TRBJ2-1
clone_size: .
v_call: TRBV30
cdr3_nt: TGTGCCTGGAGTCTGGATACAAACGCCTACAATGAGCAGTTCTTC
cdr3_aa: CAWSLDTNAYNEQFF

d_call: TRBD2
j_call: TRBJ2-5
clone_size: .
v_call: TRBV5-1
cdr3_nt: TGCGCCAGCAGGCTAGCGGTACAAGAGACCCAGTACTTC
cdr3_aa: CASRLAVQETQYF

d_call: .
j_call: TRBJ2-7
clone_size: few
v_call: TRBV20-1
cdr3_nt: TGCAGTGCTAGTTCGGACGGTGCCTACGAGCAGTACTTC
cdr3_aa: CSASSDGAYEQYF